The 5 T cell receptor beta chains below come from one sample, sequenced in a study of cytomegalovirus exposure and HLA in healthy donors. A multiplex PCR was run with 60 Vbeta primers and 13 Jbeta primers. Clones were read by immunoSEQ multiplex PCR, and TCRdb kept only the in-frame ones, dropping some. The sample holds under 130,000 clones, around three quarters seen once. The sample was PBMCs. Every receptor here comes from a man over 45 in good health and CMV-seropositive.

For the CDR3, the DNA is TGTGCCAGCAGCTTAACGGACAGCTCCTACGAGCAGTACTTC. This gives the protein CASSLTDSSYEQYF. The rearrangement uses TRBV7-8 and TRBJ2-7; D is perhaps TRBD1 (6 bases). The CDR3 totals 14 residues. In germline, CDR1 is SGHVS, CDR2 FQNEAQ. V gave up 2 bases and J gave up 0 bases, with 8 bases separating them.

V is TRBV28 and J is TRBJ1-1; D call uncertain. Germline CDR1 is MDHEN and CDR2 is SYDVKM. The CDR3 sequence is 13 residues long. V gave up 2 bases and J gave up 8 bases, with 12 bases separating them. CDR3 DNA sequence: TGTGCCAGCAGTTTAGGGCAGCCTGCCGAAGCTTTCTTT. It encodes CASSLGQPAEAFF.

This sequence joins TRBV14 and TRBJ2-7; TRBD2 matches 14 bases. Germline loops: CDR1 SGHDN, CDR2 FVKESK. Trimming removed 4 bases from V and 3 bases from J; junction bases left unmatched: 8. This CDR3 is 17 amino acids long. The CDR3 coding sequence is TGTGCCAGCAGCCGAAATATCGGGACTAGCGGGAGCTACGAGCAGTACTTC. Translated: CASSRNIGTSGSYEQYF.

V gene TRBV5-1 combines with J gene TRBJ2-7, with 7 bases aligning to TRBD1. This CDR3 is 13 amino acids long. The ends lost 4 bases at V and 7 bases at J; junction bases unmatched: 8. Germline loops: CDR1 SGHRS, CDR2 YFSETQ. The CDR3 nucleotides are TGCGCCAGCAGCCAGGACAGGTCCCGGGAGCAGTACTTC. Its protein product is CASSQDRSREQYF.

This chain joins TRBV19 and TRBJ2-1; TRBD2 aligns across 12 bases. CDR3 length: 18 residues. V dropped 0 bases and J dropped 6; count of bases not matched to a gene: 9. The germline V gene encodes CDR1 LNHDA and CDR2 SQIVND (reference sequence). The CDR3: CASSIDRTLAGGPNEQFF. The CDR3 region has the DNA TGTGCCAGTAGTATAGATCGGACTCTAGCGGGAGGGCCCAATGAGCAGTTCTTC.